This record looks at one T cell receptor beta chain sequence and its context. This clonotype was seen ten or more times. Its cognate antigen has yet to be identified. It has no much larger one-base neighbor in the sample; base qualities were not kept. The data were taken from a study of regulatory T cells in long-lasting Graves disease (dated by TCRdb to the early 2020s). About the study as a whole: In the newly diagnosed Graves' disease group, patients had been taking antithyroid drugs for less than 3 months. Persistent Graves' disease patients were compared with newly diagnosed Graves' disease patients by peripheral blood TCR sequencing and RNA sequencing. The study took place in China and was registered as a clinical trial. A total of 35 or so samples were covered by TCR sequencing, comprising some 13 persistent and around 20 newly diagnosed Graves' disease patients.

The library was obtained by multiplex PCR. Sequencing was performed on an Illumina HiSeq 4000. CDR3 regions were amplified by Arm-PCR with iRepertoire HTBI primers to construct TCR beta libraries. Before sequencing, the PCR products went through gel purification. Concerning the study's data processing: Across samples, roughly 60 TRBV and 12 to 15 TRBJ segments were identified and used for gene usage analysis of CDR3 amino acid clonotypes. Filtered high-quality paired reads were merged into contigs using COPE and FqMerger. BLAST was used to align contigs to IMGT TRBV, TRBD and TRBJ reference genes, and CDR3 was defined according to IMGT. Any clonotype with a frequency above 0.1% was classified as a highly expanded clone. Repertoire diversity was measured by Shannon entropy, and V-J evenness by the Gini coefficient. Public clonotypes were defined as clonotypes shared by more than one individual. TCRdb reran the public reads through fastp at Q25 and MiXCR, keeping productive beta chains. Rows merge per CDR3 protein into single entries with the most common DNA and genes. It is TCRdb's table, rather than the study itself, that gives the V and J calls and clone size. The sample yields more than 450,000 distinct CDR3 sequences; 9.5% to 15% were counted once. Around 10% of the sample comes from the top ten.

The full study reports these points: Persistent patients shared more public clonotypes among themselves (more than 2,500) than newly diagnosed patients did (approximately 870). Compared with newly diagnosed patients, patients with persistent Graves' disease had lower TCR Shannon entropy and fewer highly expanded clones, which suggests clonal expansion. The authors acknowledged the small sample size as a limitation that may reduce accuracy. Only peripheral blood was studied, because thyroid tissue, the primary lesion, was inaccessible. Sequencing and analysis were restricted to the TCR beta chain.

This specimen's time point label, interpreted: newly diagnosed GD, antithyroid drugs for less than 3 months. RNA was extracted from PBMCs in TRIzol for both TCR sequencing and RNA sequencing. The diagnosis of Graves' disease followed American Thyroid Association guidelines. Patients were recruited from an endocrinology department in Xi'an, China. Each patient gave roughly 10 milliliters of peripheral blood, collected in an EDTA anticoagulant tube. PBMCs were isolated by Ficoll Paque Plus density gradient separation without further T cell sorting. An Agilent 2100 Bioanalyzer and agarose gel were used to assess RNA quality, and a NanoDrop 2000 was used to measure RNA concentration. The data also belong to a second study, concerning T cells in Graves' hyperthyroidism and ophthalmopathy. That second publication adds: Stable Graves' hyperthyroidism was defined as the absence of progression to ophthalmopathy over 18 months of follow-up. Hyperthyroidism patients were newly diagnosed, with disease duration under 2 months, and aged 18 to 65 years. Any patient with an uncontrolled infection, another autoimmune disease, pregnancy or lactation was excluded. Diagnoses relied on clinical symptoms, serum thyroxine and TRAb, thyroid ultrasound and orbital computed tomography. For the first round of RT-PCR on the TCR CDR3, the HTBI primer set was used together with the Qiagen OneStep RT-PCR kit. Most expanded thyroid clonotypes (frequency above 0.001) were also detected in blood, a finding suggesting that blood repertoires may reflect thyroid immune responses. A 13 V-J signature model separated ophthalmopathy from stable hyperthyroidism, with around 90% sensitivity and 81% to 82% specificity in cross-validation and 80%/75% in testing. During validation, the model predicted progression to ophthalmopathy a median of approximately 6.5 months ahead of onset, with around 71% sensitivity and roughly 72% specificity. A discovery cohort of around 100 patients, 43 with Graves' ophthalmopathy and over 55 with stable Graves' hyperthyroidism, was used to find distinguishing TCR V-J signatures. Whether ophthalmopathy could be predicted prospectively was tested in an independent validation cohort made up of approximately 19 hyperthyroidism patients plus 17 patients who later progressed to ophthalmopathy. The roughly 100 discovery patients were divided at random into training and test sets in a 7:3 ratio. In addition, the study compared T-cell repertoires in thyroid tissue and in blood from five or six Graves' hyperthyroidism patients. Following sampling, methimazole starting at 30 mg daily was given to hyperthyroidism patients, and high-dose intravenous methylprednisolone was given to ophthalmopathy patients. The libraries were constructed in a second round of multiplex PCR and then size-selected and purified. Paired-end sequencing of the libraries was performed with 100 bp reads on an Illumina HiSeq2000. SOAPnuke was used to process the raw data, with reads discarded if the reads contained adapters or uncalled bases, had a mean Phred below 15, or lacked an exact constant-primer or identifier match. High-quality paired reads were merged using COPE v1.2.5, and each unique nucleotide sequence was defined as a clonotype. MiTCR v1.1 was used to align clonotypes to the IMGT TRBV, TRBD and TRBJ reference segments. The analysis included only V-J combinations with a frequency above 0.0001, which together covered 99% to 99.2% of the repertoires. A TCS score was defined as the ratio of F50 (clonal expansion) to E x V (chaos), with BLOSUM62-based TCRdist applied between CDR3 peptides within each V-J. Welch's t-statistics and random forest reduced roughly 540 V-J features to 10 to 15, which were used in a naive Bayes classifier (R e1071). Sample size was not statistically predetermined, and investigators were not blinded to group allocation. The paper describes TCR Vbeta CDR3 sequencing of 135 peripheral blood samples, made up of 40 to 45 ophthalmopathy patients, around 78 hyperthyroidism patients and some 17 progressor patients.

The clonotype comes from a woman in her twenties or thirties with Graves disease. Donor details come from another sample of the same person, matched by shared clones. This specimen was peripheral blood mononuclear cells (PBMCs), taken at new diagnosis, from a patient treated with antithyroid drugs.

The DNA sequence is TGTGCCAGTAGTTTTACGGGGACAACCTACAATGAGCAGTTCTTC. Its protein product is CASSFTGTTYNEQFF. This chain joins TRBV19 to TRBJ2-1; the best D guess is TRBD1, with 6 bases matching. There are 15 amino acids in the CDR3, from cysteine to phenylalanine inclusive. Just CDR3 DNA is preserved here, 45 bases in frame from base 1. CDR1 LNHDA and CDR2 SQIVND are derived from the germline V gene (reference sequence). V and J are truncated by 5 bases and 2 bases respectively, leaving an intervening sequence of 13 bases.